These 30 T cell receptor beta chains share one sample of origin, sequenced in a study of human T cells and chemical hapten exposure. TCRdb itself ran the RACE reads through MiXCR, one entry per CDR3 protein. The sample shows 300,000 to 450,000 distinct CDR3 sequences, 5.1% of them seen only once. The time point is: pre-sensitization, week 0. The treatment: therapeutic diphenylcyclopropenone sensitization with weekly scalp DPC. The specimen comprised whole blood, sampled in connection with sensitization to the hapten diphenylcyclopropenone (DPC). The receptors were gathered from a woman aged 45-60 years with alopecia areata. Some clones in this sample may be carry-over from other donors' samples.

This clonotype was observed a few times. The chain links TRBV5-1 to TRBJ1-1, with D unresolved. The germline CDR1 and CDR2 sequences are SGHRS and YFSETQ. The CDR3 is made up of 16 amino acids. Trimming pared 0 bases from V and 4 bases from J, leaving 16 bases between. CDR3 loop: CASSLANGERFTEAFF. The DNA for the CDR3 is TGCGCCAGCAGCTTGGCCAATGGGGAACGGTTCACTGAAGCTTTCTTT.

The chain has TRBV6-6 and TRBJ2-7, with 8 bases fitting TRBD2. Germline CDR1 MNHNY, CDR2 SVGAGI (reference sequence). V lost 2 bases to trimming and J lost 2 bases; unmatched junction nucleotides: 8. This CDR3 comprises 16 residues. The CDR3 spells CASSYPLGGGTYEQYF. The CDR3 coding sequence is TGTGCCAGCAGTTACCCTCTCGGGGGGGGCACCTACGAGCAGTACTTC.

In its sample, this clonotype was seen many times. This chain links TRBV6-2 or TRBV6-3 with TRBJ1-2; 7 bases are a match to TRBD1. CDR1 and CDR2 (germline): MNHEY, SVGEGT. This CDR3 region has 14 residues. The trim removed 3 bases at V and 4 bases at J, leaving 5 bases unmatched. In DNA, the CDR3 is TGTGCCAGCAGTTATGCCGGGACAGTCTATGGCTACACCTTC. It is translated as CASSYAGTVYGYTF.

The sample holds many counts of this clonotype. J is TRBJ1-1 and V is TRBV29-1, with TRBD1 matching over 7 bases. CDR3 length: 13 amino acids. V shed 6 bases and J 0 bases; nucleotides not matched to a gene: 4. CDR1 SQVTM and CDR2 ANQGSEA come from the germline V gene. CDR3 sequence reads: CSVSTGLNTEAFF. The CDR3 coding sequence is TGCAGCGTCTCGACAGGGTTGAACACTGAAGCTTTCTTT.

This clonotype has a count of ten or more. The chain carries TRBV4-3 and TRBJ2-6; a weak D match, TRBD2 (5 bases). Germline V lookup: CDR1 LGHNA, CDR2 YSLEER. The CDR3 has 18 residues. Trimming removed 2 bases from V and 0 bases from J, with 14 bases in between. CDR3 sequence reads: CASSQNGGLVSGANVLTF. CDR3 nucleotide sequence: TGCGCCAGCAGCCAAAATGGAGGACTCGTCTCTGGGGCCAACGTCCTGACTTTC.

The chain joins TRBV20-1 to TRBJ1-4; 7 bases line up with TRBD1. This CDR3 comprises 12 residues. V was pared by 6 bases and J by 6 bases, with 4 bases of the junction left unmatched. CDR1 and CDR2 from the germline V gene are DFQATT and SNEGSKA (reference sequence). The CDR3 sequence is CSASRGDEKLFF. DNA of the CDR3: TGCAGTGCCTCCAGGGGGGATGAAAAACTGTTTTTT.

CDR3 region: CSVEGAGRGYEQYF. As DNA, the CDR3 is TGCAGCGTTGAGGGGGCCGGGAGAGGGTACGAGCAGTACTTC. This chain uses TRBV29-1 with TRBJ2-7; D assignment may be TRBD1 or TRBD2 (6 bases each). Germline V gene lookup returns CDR1 SQVTM and CDR2 ANQGSEA. This CDR3 is 14 amino acids long. V dropped 3 bases and J dropped 4 bases, with 16 bases sitting between them.

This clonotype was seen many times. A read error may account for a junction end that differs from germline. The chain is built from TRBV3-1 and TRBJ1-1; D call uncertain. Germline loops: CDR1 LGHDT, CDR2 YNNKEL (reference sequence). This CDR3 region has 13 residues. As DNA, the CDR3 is TGTGCCAGCAGCCAAGTTGGGCCTACTGGAGCTTTCTTT. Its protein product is CASSQVGPTGAFF. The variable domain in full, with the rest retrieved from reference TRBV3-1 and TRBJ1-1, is DTAVSQTPKYLVTQMGNDKSIKCEQNLGHDTMYWYKQDSKKFLKIMFSYNNKELIINETVPNRFSPKSPDKAHLNLHINSLELGDSAVYFCASSQVGPTGAFFGQGTRLTVV.

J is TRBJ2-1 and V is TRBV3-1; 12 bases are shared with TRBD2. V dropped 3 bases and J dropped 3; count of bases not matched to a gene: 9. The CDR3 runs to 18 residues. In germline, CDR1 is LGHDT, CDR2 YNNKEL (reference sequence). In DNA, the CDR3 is TGTGCCAGCAGCCAGGAGACTAGCGGGGGCCCCCTCTACAATGAGCAGTTCTTC. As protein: CASSQETSGGPLYNEQFF.

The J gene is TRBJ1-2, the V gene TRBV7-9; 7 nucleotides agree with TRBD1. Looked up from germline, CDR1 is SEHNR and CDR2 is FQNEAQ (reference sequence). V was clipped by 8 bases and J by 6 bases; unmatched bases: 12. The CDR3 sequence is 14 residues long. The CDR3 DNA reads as TGTGCCAGCGTCGGAAGGGGAGGGGGCGATGGCTACACCTTC. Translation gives CASVGRGGGDGYTF. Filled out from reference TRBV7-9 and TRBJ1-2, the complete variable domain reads DTGVSQNPRHKITKRGQNVTFRCDPISEHNRLYWYRQTLGQGPEFLTYFQNEAQLEKSRLLSDRFSAERPKGSFSTLEIQRTEQGDSAMYLCASVGRGGGDGYTFGSGTRLTVV.

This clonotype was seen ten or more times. The CDR3 spells CASKLISGELFF. CDR3 bases: TGTGCCAGCAAGCTGATATCCGGGGAGCTGTTTTTT. V and J are TRBV7-9 and TRBJ2-2; D call uncertain. This CDR3 spans 12 amino acids. Trimming shortened V by 7 bases and J by 6 bases, and 9 bases separated the two germline ends. Germline V gives CDR1 SEHNR, CDR2 FQNEAQ (reference sequence). Using reference TRBV7-9 and TRBJ2-2 for the parts outside the CDR3, the full variable domain is DTGVSQNPRHKITKRGQNVTFRCDPISEHNRLYWYRQTLGQGPEFLTYFQNEAQLEKSRLLSDRFSAERPKGSFSTLEIQRTEQGDSAMYLCASKLISGELFFGEGSRLTVL.

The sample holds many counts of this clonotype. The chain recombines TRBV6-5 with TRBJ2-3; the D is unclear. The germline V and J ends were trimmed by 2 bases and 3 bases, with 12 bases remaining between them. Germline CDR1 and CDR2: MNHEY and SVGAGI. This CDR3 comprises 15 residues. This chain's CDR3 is CASSYDFPGTDTQYF. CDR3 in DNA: TGTGCCAGCAGTTACGATTTCCCTGGGACAGATACGCAGTATTTT.

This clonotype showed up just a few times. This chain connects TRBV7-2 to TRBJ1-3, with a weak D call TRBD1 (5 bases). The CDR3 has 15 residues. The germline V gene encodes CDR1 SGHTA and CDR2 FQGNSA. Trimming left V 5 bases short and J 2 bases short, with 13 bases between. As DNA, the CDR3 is TGTGCCAGCAGCCGAGGGGAGGTACCTGGAAACACCATATATTTT. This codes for CASSRGEVPGNTIYF. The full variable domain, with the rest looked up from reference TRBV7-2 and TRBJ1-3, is GAGVSQSPSNKVTEKGKDVELRCDPISGHTALYWYRQSLGQGLEFLIYFQGNSAPDKSGLPSDRFSAERTGGSVSTLTIQRTQQEDSAVYLCASSRGEVPGNTIYFGEGSWLTVV.

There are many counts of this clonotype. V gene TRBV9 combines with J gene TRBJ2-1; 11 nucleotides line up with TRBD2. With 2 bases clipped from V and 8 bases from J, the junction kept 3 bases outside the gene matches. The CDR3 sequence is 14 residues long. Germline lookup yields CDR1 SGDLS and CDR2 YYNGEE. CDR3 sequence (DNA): TGTGCCAGCAGCGTGGGGACTAGCGGTCATGAGCAGTTCTTC. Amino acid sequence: CASSVGTSGHEQFF.

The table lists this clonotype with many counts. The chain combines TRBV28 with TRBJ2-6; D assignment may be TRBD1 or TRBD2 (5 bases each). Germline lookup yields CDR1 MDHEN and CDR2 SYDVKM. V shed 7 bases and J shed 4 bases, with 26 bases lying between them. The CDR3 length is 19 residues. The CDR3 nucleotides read TGTGCCAGCACCCGACCCGGGGCCCTCAGTCCGGAGGGGGCCAACGTCCTGACTTTC. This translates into CASTRPGALSPEGANVLTF. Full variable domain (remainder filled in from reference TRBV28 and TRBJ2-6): DVKVTQSSRYLVKRTGEKVFLECVQDMDHENMFWYRQDPGLGLRLIYFSYDVKMKEKGDIPEGYSVSREKKERFSLILESASTNQTSMYLCASTRPGALSPEGANVLTFGAGSRLTVL.

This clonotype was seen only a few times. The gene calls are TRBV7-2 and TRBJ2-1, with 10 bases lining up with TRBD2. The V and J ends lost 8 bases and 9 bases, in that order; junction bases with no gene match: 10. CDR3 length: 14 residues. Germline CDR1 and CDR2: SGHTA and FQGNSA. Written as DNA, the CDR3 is TGTGCCAGCGCTAAAGCGGGGGGGCGCGGTGAGCAGTTCTTC. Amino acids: CASAKAGGRGEQFF.

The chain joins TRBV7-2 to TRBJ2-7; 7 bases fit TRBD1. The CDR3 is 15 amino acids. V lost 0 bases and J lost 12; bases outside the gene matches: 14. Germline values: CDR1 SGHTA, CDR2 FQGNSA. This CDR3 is CASSLARGQFFSPYF. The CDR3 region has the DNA TGTGCCAGCAGCTTAGCGAGGGGACAGTTTTTTTCTCCGTACTTC.

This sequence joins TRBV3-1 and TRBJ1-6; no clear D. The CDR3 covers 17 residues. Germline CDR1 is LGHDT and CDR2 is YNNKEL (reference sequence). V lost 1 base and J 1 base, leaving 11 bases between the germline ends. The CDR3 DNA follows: TGTGCCAGCAGCCAAGTCGGCAGCCTATCCTATAATTCACCCCTCCACTTT. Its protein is CASSQVGSLSYNSPLHF.

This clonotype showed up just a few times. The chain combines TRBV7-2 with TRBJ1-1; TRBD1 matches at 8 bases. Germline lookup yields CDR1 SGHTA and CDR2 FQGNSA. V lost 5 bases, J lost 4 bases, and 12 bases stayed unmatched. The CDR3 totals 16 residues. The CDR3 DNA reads TGTGCCAGCAGCCCCGGACAGGGCCAGAGGGCCACTGAAGCTTTCTTT. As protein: CASSPGQGQRATEAFF.

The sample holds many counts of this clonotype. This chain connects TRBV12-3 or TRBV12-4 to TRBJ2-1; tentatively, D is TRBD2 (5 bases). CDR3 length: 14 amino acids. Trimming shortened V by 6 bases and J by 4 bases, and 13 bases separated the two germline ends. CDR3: CASSPGLSYNEQFF. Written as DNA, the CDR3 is TGTGCCAGCAGCCCTGGACTCTCTTACAATGAGCAGTTCTTC.

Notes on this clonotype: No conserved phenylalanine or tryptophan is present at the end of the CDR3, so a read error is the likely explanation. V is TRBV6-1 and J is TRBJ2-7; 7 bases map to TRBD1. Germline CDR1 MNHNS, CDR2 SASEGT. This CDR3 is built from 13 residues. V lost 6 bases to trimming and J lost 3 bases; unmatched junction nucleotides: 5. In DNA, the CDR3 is TGTGCCAGCAGCGTTACAGGGGACTACGAGCAGTACCTC. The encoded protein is CASSVTGDYEQYL.

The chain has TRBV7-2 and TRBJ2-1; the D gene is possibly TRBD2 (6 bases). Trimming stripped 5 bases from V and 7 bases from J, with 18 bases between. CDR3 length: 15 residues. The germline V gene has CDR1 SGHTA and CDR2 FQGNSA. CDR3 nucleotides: TGTGCCAGCAGCCCACCGGGACTCCCTGCAAATGAGCAGTTCTTC. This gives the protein CASSPPGLPANEQFF.

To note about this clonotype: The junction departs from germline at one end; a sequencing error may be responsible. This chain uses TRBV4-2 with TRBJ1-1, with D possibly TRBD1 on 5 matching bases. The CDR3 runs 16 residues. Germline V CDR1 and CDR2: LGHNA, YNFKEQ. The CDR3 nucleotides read TGTGCCAGCAGCCAAGATCCGGGCAGGGCAGTCACTGAAACTTTCTTT. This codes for CASSQDPGRAVTETFF.

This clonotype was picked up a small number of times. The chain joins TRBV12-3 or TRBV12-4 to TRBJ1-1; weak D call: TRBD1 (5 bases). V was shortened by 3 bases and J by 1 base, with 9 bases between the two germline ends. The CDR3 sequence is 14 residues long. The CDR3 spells CASSFGTSNTEAFF. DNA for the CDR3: TGTGCCAGCAGTTTTGGGACGTCGAACACTGAAGCTTTCTTT.

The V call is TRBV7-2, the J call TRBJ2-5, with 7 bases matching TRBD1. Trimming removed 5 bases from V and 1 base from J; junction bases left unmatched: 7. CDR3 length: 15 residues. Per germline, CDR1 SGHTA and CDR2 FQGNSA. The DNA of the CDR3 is TGTGCCAGCAGCGTCGGGACAGCGGTCCAAGAGACCCAGTACTTC. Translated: CASSVGTAVQETQYF.

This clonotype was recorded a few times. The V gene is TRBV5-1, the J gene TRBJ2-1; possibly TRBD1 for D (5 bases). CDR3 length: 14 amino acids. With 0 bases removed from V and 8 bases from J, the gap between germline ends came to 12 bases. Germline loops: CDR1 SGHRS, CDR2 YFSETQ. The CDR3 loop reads CASSLGTGIDEQFF. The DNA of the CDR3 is TGCGCCAGCAGCTTGGGTACAGGAATCGATGAGCAGTTCTTC.

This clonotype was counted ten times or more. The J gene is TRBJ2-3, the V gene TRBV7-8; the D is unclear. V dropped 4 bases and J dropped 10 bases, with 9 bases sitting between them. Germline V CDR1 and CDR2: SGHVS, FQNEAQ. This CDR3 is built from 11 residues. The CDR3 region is CASSSDGAQYF. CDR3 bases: TGTGCCAGCAGCTCGGATGGGGCGCAGTATTTT.

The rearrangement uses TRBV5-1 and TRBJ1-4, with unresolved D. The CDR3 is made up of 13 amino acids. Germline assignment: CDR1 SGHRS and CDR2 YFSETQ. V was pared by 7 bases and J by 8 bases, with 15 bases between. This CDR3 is CASGPLVGEKLFF. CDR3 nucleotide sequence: TGCGCCAGCGGGCCCCTAGTCGGAGAAAAACTGTTTTTT.

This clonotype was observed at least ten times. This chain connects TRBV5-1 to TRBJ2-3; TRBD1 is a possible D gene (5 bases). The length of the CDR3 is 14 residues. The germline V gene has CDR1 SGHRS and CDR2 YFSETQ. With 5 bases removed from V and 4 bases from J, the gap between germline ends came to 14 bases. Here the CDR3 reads CASRQSTVADTQYF. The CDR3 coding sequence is TGCGCCAGCAGGCAATCGACAGTGGCAGATACGCAGTATTTT.

The CDR3 DNA follows: TGTGCCAGCAGCTCGACAGGGGGAGGGGCCAACGTCCTGACTTTC. Its translation: CASSSTGGGANVLTF. The rearrangement links TRBV7-2 to TRBJ2-6; 9 bases align to TRBD1. Trimming removed 4 bases from V and 4 bases from J; junction bases left unmatched: 2. The CDR3 is 15 residues long. CDR1 and CDR2 (germline): SGHTA, FQGNSA.